What follows are 32 T cell receptor beta chains derived from one specimen sequenced in a study of blood T cell repertoires in COVID-19. TCRdb's copy holds only in-frame clones and misses some; the assay was immunoSEQ multiplex PCR. The table has roughly 110,000 clones, more than 70% seen once. Sample: peripheral blood. The receptors come from a human donor in a cohort sampled during active COVID-19.

The CDR3 loop is CASSQAPGGGEQYV. CDR3 DNA sequence: TGTGCCAGCAGCCAAGCCCCCGGGGGTGGCGAGCAGTACGTC. The chain employs TRBV3-1 (or the pseudogene TRBV3-2) and TRBJ2-7; D is perhaps TRBD2 (6 bases). The CDR3 has 14 amino acids. Per the germline V gene, CDR1 is LGHDT and CDR2 is YNNKEL (reference sequence). The V and J ends lost 1 base and 6 bases respectively, with 13 bases between them.

The chain links TRBV28 to TRBJ1-5; D unclear. Germline lookup yields CDR1 MDHEN and CDR2 SYDVKM. The CDR3 spans 13 residues. With 6 bases removed from V and 11 bases from J, the gap between germline ends came to 17 bases. This CDR3 reads CASSGRLSLAQHF. CDR3 DNA sequence: TGTGCCAGCAGCGGGAGGCTTTCGTTGGCCCAGCATTTT.

The chain employs TRBV9 and TRBJ2-2; TRBD2 matches 7 bases. Looked up from germline, CDR1 is SGDLS and CDR2 is YYNGEE. Trimming removed 2 bases from V and 4 bases from J; junction bases left unmatched: 8. This CDR3 is 16 amino acids long. The CDR3 DNA reads as TGTGCCAGCAGCGTCGGCTGGGGGGAGGGCACCGGGGAGCTGTTTTTT. It yields the protein CASSVGWGEGTGELFF.

The CDR3 here is CASSLGLAETTDTQYF. As DNA, the CDR3 is TGTGCCAGCAGCTTGGGACTAGCGGAGACCACAGATACGCAGTATTTT. This sequence joins TRBV7-3 and TRBJ2-3; TRBD2 agrees at 11 bases. Germline V gene data show CDR1 as SGHTA and CDR2 as FQGTGA. This CDR3 has 16 amino acids. The J segment lost 2 bases and the V segment lost 3 bases, leaving 4 bases of the junction unmatched. The variable domain in full, completed from reference TRBV7-3 and TRBJ2-3, reads GAGVSQTPSNKVTEKGKYVELRCDPISGHTALYWYRQSLGQGPEFLIYFQGTGAADDSGLPNDRFFAVRPEGSVSTLKIQRTERGDSAVYLCASSLGLAETTDTQYFGPGTRLTVL.

V usage is TRBV24-1 and J usage is TRBJ2-2, with TRBD2 matching 8 bases. The CDR3 has 15 amino acids. The germline CDR1 and CDR2 sequences are KGHDR and SFDVKD. J was trimmed by 5 bases and V by 6 bases; bases with no gene match: 7. The CDR3, as DNA: TGTGCCACCAGTCCGGTCGCGGGAGGTACCGGGGAGCTGTTTTTT. Its protein is CATSPVAGGTGELFF.

This clone has only one observation. The chain links TRBV6-2 or TRBV6-3 to TRBJ1-1, with no clear D. In germline, CDR1 is MNHEY, CDR2 SVGEGT. The CDR3 is 13 residues long. The ends were cut back, 6 bases at V and 1 base at J, with 9 bases in the middle. The CDR3 DNA is TGTGCCAGCAGCCCCCCGGGGAACACTGAAGCTTTCTTT. Amino acids: CASSPPGNTEAFF.

This sequence joins TRBV7-9 and TRBJ2-1, with 9 bases that match TRBD2. Germline-derived CDR1 and CDR2 are SEHNR and FQNEAQ (reference sequence). The CDR3 runs 15 residues. With 0 bases clipped from V and 8 bases from J, the junction kept 5 bases outside the gene matches. The CDR3, as DNA: TGTGCCAGCAGCTTAGCCCTGGTAGCGGGAGATGAGCAGTTCTTC. Translating gives CASSLALVAGDEQFF.

The chain carries TRBV6-2 or TRBV6-3 and TRBJ1-2, with D tentatively TRBD1 (5 bases). This CDR3 region has 16 residues. Germline V gene data show CDR1 as MNHEY and CDR2 as SVGEGT. V was pared by 6 bases and J by 3 bases, with 20 bases between. This CDR3 reads CASRPGGRVNHYGYTF. CDR3 nucleotides: TGTGCCAGCAGACCTGGCGGCAGGGTAAACCACTATGGCTACACCTTC.

V usage is TRBV27 and J usage is TRBJ1-1, with a possible D match to TRBD1 (5 bases). The CDR3 sequence is 16 residues long. Between the trimmed V and J ends, which lost 8 bases and 1 base, there was a span of 20 bases. The germline V gene has CDR1 MNHEY and CDR2 SMNVEV (reference sequence). The CDR3 nucleotides read TGTGCCAGCGGAACGTACGGGGGGTTTAAGAACACTGAAGCTTTCTTT. This gives the protein CASGTYGGFKNTEAFF.

The V gene is TRBV24-1, the J gene TRBJ2-4, with a possible D match to TRBD2 (6 bases). CDR1 and CDR2 from the germline V gene are KGHDR and SFDVKD. The CDR3 is made up of 15 amino acids. V lost 4 bases to trimming and J lost 7 bases, with 16 bases between them. The CDR3 DNA sequence: TGTGCCACCAGTGACCACGGGTCAGGGAGGAACATTCAGTACTTC. Residues: CATSDHGSGRNIQYF.

The chain joins TRBV3-1 (or the pseudogene TRBV3-2) to TRBJ1-6, with TRBD1 identical over 9 bases. V gave up 4 bases and J gave up 10 bases; unmatched junction bases: 5. The CDR3 covers 14 residues. Germline V gene data show CDR1 as LGHDT and CDR2 as YNNKEL (reference sequence). The CDR3 spells CASSLGQGRSPLHF. The CDR3 nucleotides read TGTGCCAGCAGCCTCGGACAGGGGAGGTCACCCCTCCACTTT.

The chain links TRBV3-1 (or the pseudogene TRBV3-2) to TRBJ2-3; 15 bases align to TRBD2. The V segment lost 4 bases and the J segment 4 bases; nucleotides outside the gene matches: 15. The V gene's germline CDR1 is LGHDT and CDR2 YNNKEL (reference sequence). The CDR3 spans 20 residues. The chain's CDR3 is CASSPGWTSGRAGSADTQYF. The CDR3, as DNA: TGTGCCAGCAGCCCCGGGTGGACTAGCGGGAGGGCGGGGTCGGCAGATACGCAGTATTTT.

This rearrangement joins TRBV12-3 or TRBV12-4 to TRBJ2-7, with a possible D match to TRBD1 (5 bases). V lost 7 bases to trimming and J lost 4 bases, with 14 bases between them. The CDR3 runs 13 residues. CDR3 region: CASNRRGAYEQYF. For the CDR3, the DNA is TGTGCCAGCAATCGACGTGGGGCATACGAGCAGTACTTC.

The V and J genes are TRBV9 and TRBJ2-7, with D possibly TRBD2 on 6 matching bases. Looked up from germline, CDR1 is SGDLS and CDR2 is YYNGEE. The V gene lost 0 bases and the J gene lost 7 bases, with 11 bases spanning the gap. This CDR3 has 13 residues. CDR3 sequence: CASSVAGGREQYF. The CDR3 DNA is TGTGCCAGCAGCGTAGCTGGGGGGAGGGAGCAGTACTTC.

The chain combines TRBV9 with TRBJ2-3; 7 nucleotides agree with TRBD2. The germline CDR1 and CDR2 sequences are SGDLS and YYNGEE. V gave up 0 bases and J gave up 6 bases; unmatched junction bases: 7. The length of the CDR3 is 15 residues. The CDR3 DNA reads as TGTGCCAGCAGCGTAGGGGACTACGGTGGGGATACGCAGTATTTT. Residues: CASSVGDYGGDTQYF.

CDR3 residues: CATSRIQGAGQPQHF. CDR3 nucleotide sequence: TGTGCCACCAGCAGAATTCAGGGGGCTGGTCAGCCCCAGCATTTT. The chain has TRBV15 and TRBJ1-5; 8 bases align to TRBD1. V trimming: 2 bases; J trimming: 6 bases; junction bases outside the gene matches: 6. CDR1 LNHNV and CDR2 YYDKDF come from the germline V gene (reference sequence). There are 15 residues in the CDR3.

The chain recombines TRBV13 with TRBJ2-1; D is perhaps TRBD2 (5 bases). The ends were cut back, 5 bases at V and 3 bases at J, with 11 bases in the middle. This CDR3 comprises 14 residues. Germline CDR1 is PRHDT and CDR2 is FYEKMQ (reference sequence). CDR3 sequence: CASSERVRYNEQFF. In DNA, the CDR3 is TGTGCCAGCAGCGAGAGGGTCCGCTACAATGAGCAGTTCTTC. Full variable domain (remainder filled in from reference TRBV13 and TRBJ2-1): AAGVIQSPRHLIKEKRETATLKCYPIPRHDTVYWYQQGPGQDPQFLISFYEKMQSDKGSIPDRFSAQQFSDYHSELNMSSLELGDSALYFCASSERVRYNEQFFGPGTRLTVL.

The V and J genes are TRBV9 and TRBJ2-3; 10 nucleotides align to TRBD2. V gave up 4 bases and J gave up 3 bases; unmatched junction bases: 8. Germline values: CDR1 SGDLS, CDR2 YYNGEE. This CDR3 comprises 16 residues. The CDR3 loop is CASSFVAGGGTDTQYF. DNA for the CDR3: TGTGCCAGCAGCTTTGTAGCGGGAGGAGGAACAGATACGCAGTATTTT.

The genes are TRBV3-1 (or the pseudogene TRBV3-2) and TRBJ2-7, with 12 bases identical to TRBD2. The V gene's germline CDR1 is LGHDT and CDR2 YNNKEL (reference sequence). J was trimmed by 4 bases and V by 4 bases; bases with no gene match: 8. The CDR3 covers 16 residues. CDR3 sequence (DNA): TGTGCCAGCAGCCGGGTTTTGACTAGCGGGAGATACGAGCAGTACGTC. This encodes CASSRVLTSGRYEQYV.

The gene calls are TRBV6-2 or TRBV6-3 and TRBJ1-4, with D tentatively TRBD1 (5 bases). CDR1 and CDR2 (germline): MNHEY, SVGEGT. V was pared by 2 bases and J by 4 bases, with 11 bases between. The CDR3 loop spans 15 amino acids. The CDR3 is CASSYGGVGNEKLFF. CDR3 DNA: TGTGCCAGCAGTTACGGAGGGGTTGGTAATGAAAAACTGTTTTTT.

This clone came up once. J is TRBJ2-5 and V is TRBV6-1; 10 nucleotides agree with TRBD2. The CDR3 is 17 residues long. Trimming at V came to 1 base and at J to 5 bases, leaving 10 bases not matched to a gene. Per the germline V gene, CDR1 is MNHNS and CDR2 is SASEGT. The CDR3 nucleotides are TGTGCCAGCAGTGAAGGGCAGGCTAGCGGGAGTCGGGAGACCCAGTACTTC. Translating it yields CASSEGQASGSRETQYF.

The chain uses TRBV3-1 (or the pseudogene TRBV3-2) and TRBJ2-7; D might be TRBD2 (5 bases). In germline, CDR1 is LGHDT, CDR2 YNNKEL (reference sequence). The CDR3 consists of 15 residues. Trimming removed 1 base from V and 5 bases from J, with 15 bases in between. CDR3 coding DNA: TGTGCCAGCAGCCAAGTCGTCACTAGTAGAAACGAGCAGTACTTC. This translates into CASSQVVTSRNEQYF.

This clone has just a few counts. The chain uses TRBV4-1 and TRBJ1-2; the match to TRBD1 covers 7 bases. Germline V CDR1 and CDR2: MGHRA, YSYEKL. The CDR3 extends over 13 amino acids. Unmatched junction bases numbered 4, after V lost 1 base and J lost 8 bases. In DNA, the CDR3 is TGCGCCAGCAGCCAAGGGACAGGTAAAGGCTACACCTTC. The encoded protein is CASSQGTGKGYTF.

The V gene is TRBV5-4, the J gene TRBJ2-1; 10 bases fit TRBD2. Germline lookup yields CDR1 SGHNT and CDR2 YYREEE (reference sequence). The CDR3 spans 15 residues. J lost 7 bases, V lost 0 bases, and 4 bases had no gene match. The CDR3 nucleotides are TGTGCCAGCAGCTTGGGAGCGGGAGGGCCTAATGAGCAGTTCTTC. It is translated as CASSLGAGGPNEQFF. Full variable domain (outside the CDR3, taken from reference TRBV5-4 and TRBJ2-1): ETGVTQSPTHLIKTRGQQVTLRCSSQSGHNTVSWYQQALGQGPQFIFQYYREEENGRGNFPPRFSGLQFPNYSSELNVNALELDDSALYLCASSLGAGGPNEQFFGPGTRLTVL.

The V call is TRBV19, the J call TRBJ2-5, with TRBD2 identical over 9 bases. Losses at the gene ends were 3 bases for V and 4 bases for J; bases not matched to a gene: 9. The CDR3 contains 16 residues. Per germline, CDR1 LNHDA and CDR2 SQIVND (reference sequence). In nucleotides, the CDR3 is TGTGCCAGTAGTATTGTTGGCGGGAGGGCCCCAGAGACCCAGTACTTC. This translates into CASSIVGGRAPETQYF.

This chain connects TRBV2 to TRBJ1-1; the D gene is possibly TRBD1 (5 bases). V lost 4 bases to trimming and J lost 1 base, with 7 bases between them. This CDR3 spans 13 amino acids. The germline V gene encodes CDR1 SNHLY and CDR2 FYNNEI. The CDR3 spells CASSGQKNTEAFF. The CDR3 DNA sequence: TGTGCCAGCAGTGGACAGAAGAACACTGAAGCTTTCTTT. The variable domain in full, with the rest retrieved from reference TRBV2 and TRBJ1-1, is EPEVTQTPSHQVTQMGQEVILRCVPISNHLYFYWYRQILGQKVEFLVSFYNNEISEKSEIFDDQFSVERPDGSNFTLKIRSTKLEDSAMYFCASSGQKNTEAFFGQGTRLTVV.

This clone appeared once. The chain has TRBV4-3 and TRBJ2-3; D might be TRBD2 (6 bases). CDR3 length equals 13 residues. Between the trimmed V and J ends, which lost 2 bases and 4 bases, there was a span of 7 bases. The germline V gene has CDR1 LGHNA and CDR2 YSLEER. CDR3 amino acids: CASSQRDSDTQYF. The CDR3 DNA sequence: TGCGCCAGCAGCCAAAGGGACTCAGATACGCAGTATTTT.

Only a few counts were recorded for this clone. This chain links TRBV2 with TRBJ1-5; maybe TRBD1 (5 bases). The CDR3 has 14 amino acids. Trimming cost V 2 bases and J 7 bases, with 12 bases left between them. From germline, CDR1 is SNHLY and CDR2 FYNNEI. DNA of the CDR3: TGTGCCAGCAGTGAATGGGGGGTGGGACAGCCCCAGCATTTT. Translation gives CASSEWGVGQPQHF.

In nucleotides, the CDR3 is TGTGCCTGGAGTAGCAGGGGCTTGCGTAACTATGGCTACACCTTC. Protein: CAWSSRGLRNYGYTF. V gene TRBV30 combines with J gene TRBJ1-2; tentative D call: TRBD1 (6 bases). Germline assignment: CDR1 GTSNPN and CDR2 SVGIG (reference sequence). The CDR3 length is 15 residues. Deletions cut 2 bases from V and 1 base from J, with 14 bases between.

The chain carries TRBV30 and TRBJ2-3, with D hard to call. The germline CDR1 and CDR2 sequences are GTSNPN and SVGIG (reference sequence). This CDR3 is built from 11 residues. V was cut by 8 bases and J by 1 base, with 7 bases left in between. CDR3 sequence (DNA): TGTGCCCTAAGCCGCACAGATACGCAGTATTTT. Its translation is CALSRTDTQYF.

The chain carries TRBV7-2 and TRBJ2-3, with D perhaps matching TRBD2 (5 bases). CDR3 length equals 14 residues. Trimming took 1 base from V and 9 from J, leaving 14 bases between them. Germline V gives CDR1 SGHTA, CDR2 FQGNSA. The DNA for the CDR3 is TGTGCCAGCAGCTTAGGCGGAGGAGTCCCCACGCAGTATTTT. Protein: CASSLGGGVPTQYF.

The chain joins TRBV7-3 to TRBJ2-1; 8 bases fit TRBD2. The CDR3 has 15 amino acids. CDR1 is SGHTA and CDR2 is FQGTGA in the germline V gene. V shed 5 bases and J 2 bases; nucleotides not matched to a gene: 5. This CDR3 is CASSQAGVPYNEQFF. The CDR3 DNA follows: TGTGCCAGCAGCCAAGCGGGAGTCCCCTACAATGAGCAGTTCTTC.